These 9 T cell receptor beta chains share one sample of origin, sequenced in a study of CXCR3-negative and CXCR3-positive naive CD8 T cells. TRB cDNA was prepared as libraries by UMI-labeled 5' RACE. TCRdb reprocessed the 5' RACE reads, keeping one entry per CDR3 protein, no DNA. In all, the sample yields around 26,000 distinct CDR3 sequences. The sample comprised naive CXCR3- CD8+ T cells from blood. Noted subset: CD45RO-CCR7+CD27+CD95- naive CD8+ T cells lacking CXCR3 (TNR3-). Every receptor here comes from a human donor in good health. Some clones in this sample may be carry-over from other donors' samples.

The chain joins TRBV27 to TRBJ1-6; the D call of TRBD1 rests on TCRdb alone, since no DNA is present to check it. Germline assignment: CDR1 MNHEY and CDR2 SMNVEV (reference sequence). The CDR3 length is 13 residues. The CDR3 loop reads CASSLSPLSPLHF.

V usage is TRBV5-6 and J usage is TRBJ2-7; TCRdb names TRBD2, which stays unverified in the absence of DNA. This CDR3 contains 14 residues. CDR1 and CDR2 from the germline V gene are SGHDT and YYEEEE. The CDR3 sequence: CASSLGASGGEQYF.

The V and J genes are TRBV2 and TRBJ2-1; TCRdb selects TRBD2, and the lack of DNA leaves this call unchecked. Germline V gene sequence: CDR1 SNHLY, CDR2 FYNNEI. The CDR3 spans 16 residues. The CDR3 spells CASSEGKVAGGPGQFF.

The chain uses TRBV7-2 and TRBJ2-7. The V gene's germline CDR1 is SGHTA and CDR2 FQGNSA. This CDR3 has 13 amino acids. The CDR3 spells CASSLAQSYEQYF.

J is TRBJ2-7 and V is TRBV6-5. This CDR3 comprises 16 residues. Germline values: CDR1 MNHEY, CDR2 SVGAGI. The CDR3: CASSYLGVGNSYEQYF.

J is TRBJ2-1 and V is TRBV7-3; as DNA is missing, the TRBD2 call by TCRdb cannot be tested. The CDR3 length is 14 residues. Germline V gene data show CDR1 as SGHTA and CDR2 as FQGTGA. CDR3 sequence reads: CASSSTGLVNEQFF. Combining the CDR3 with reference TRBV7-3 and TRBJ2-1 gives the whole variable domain GAGVSQTPSNKVTEKGKYVELRCDPISGHTALYWYRQSLGQGPEFLIYFQGTGAADDSGLPNDRFFAVRPEGSVSTLKIQRTERGDSAVYLCASSSTGLVNEQFFGPGTRLTVL.

CDR3 sequence reads: CASSLPPGALQDTQYF. The chain combines TRBV12-3 or TRBV12-4 with TRBJ2-5; the D gene TCRdb calls, TRBD2, cannot be checked with no DNA. This CDR3 comprises 16 residues.

CDR3 protein: CSGLSPSGEKLFF. The V gene is TRBV29-1, the J gene TRBJ1-4; TCRdb returns TRBD1, unconfirmable since there is no DNA. The CDR3 sequence is 13 residues long. Germline V gives CDR1 SQVTM, CDR2 ANQGSEA.

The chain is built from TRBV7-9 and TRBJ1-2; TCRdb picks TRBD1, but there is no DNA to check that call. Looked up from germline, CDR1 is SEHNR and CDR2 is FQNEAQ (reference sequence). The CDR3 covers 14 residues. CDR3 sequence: CASSPWDTEYGYTF.